Here is one TCR beta chain with its context. This CDR3 is built from 15 residues. The V gene lost 2 bases and the J gene lost 2 bases, with 13 bases spanning the gap. Germline V gene lookup returns CDR1 SGHRS and CDR2 YFSETQ. The data derive from a study of control samples from healthy donors and cancer patients. TCRdb keeps only in-frame clones here, not all; method: immunoSEQ multiplex PCR. Here the sample spans some 150,000 clones, roughly 94% being singletons. The chain combines TRBV5-1 with TRBJ2-5; perhaps TRBD1 as D (8 bases). The TCR was taken from a middle-aged man in good health. Sequenced input: blood. CDR3: CASSFGQGGQETQYF. In nucleotides, the CDR3 is TGCGCCAGCAGCTTCGGACAGGGAGGGCAAGAGACCCAGTACTTC. Full variable domain (rest looked up from reference TRBV5-1 and TRBJ2-5): KAGVTQTPRYLIKTRGQQVTLSCSPISGHRSVSWYQQTPGQGLQFLFEYFSETQRNKGNFPGRFSGRQFSNSRSEMNVSTLELGDSALYLCASSFGQGGQETQYFGPGTRLLVL.